A selection of T cell receptor beta chains follows, all from one sample in a study of T cell repertoires in cytomegalovirus infection. Via MiXCR, TCRdb re-called the reads, giving one row per CDR3 protein. The sample has about 310,000 distinct CDR3 sequences, about 8.8% seen once. Sequencing was done on a sample of PBMCs. Receptor source: a human donor in good health (CMV status not recorded). Some clones in this sample may be carry-over from other donors' samples. Both conserved end residues are part of each CDR3. The D gene is left open where the match is weak. Rows give clone size only sometimes, using once, few, many, or a class for an expanded clone.

clone size: few; V gene: TRBV7-9; D gene: TRBD1; J gene: TRBJ2-5; CDR3 protein: CASSFKDRGYQETQYF; CDR3 DNA: TGTGCCAGCAGCTTCAAGGACAGGGGGTACCAAGAGACCCAGTACTTC
clone size: many; V gene: TRBV4-1; D gene: NA; J gene: TRBJ2-2; CDR3 protein: CASSQEKTGELFF; CDR3 DNA: TGCGCCAGCAGCCAAGAAAAGACCGGGGAGCTGTTTTTT
clone size: few; V gene: TRBV5-1; D gene: NA; J gene: TRBJ2-1; CDR3 protein: CASSRGQPLGNEQFF; CDR3 DNA: TGCGCCAGCAGCCGCGGACAGCCTCTGGGCAATGAGCAGTTCTTC
clone size: few; V gene: TRBV11-2; D gene: TRBD2; J gene: TRBJ2-5; CDR3 protein: CASSPWTSGGEETQYF; CDR3 DNA: TGTGCCAGCAGCCCCTGGACTAGCGGGGGGGAAGAGACCCAGTACTTC
clone size: many; V gene: TRBV7-2; D gene: TRBD1; J gene: TRBJ1-6; CDR3 protein: CASSEGQPNSYNSPLHF; CDR3 DNA: TGTGCCAGCAGCGAGGGACAGCCCAACTCCTATAATTCACCCCTCCACTTT
clone size: NA; V gene: TRBV18; D gene: TRBD1; J gene: TRBJ2-6; CDR3 protein: CASSPLDRAGANVLTF; CDR3 DNA: TGTGCCAGCTCACCGCTGGACAGGGCTGGGGCCAACGTCCTGACTTTC
clone size: few; V gene: TRBV20-1; D gene: NA; J gene: TRBJ2-1; CDR3 protein: CSAYDNNEQFF; CDR3 DNA: TGCAGTGCTTACGACAACAATGAGCAGTTCTTC
clone size: many; V gene: TRBV28; D gene: TRBD1; J gene: TRBJ1-1; CDR3 protein: CASNTGQEYTEAFF; CDR3 DNA: TGTGCCAGCAATACGGGACAGGAGTACACTGAAGCTTTCTTT
clone size: NA; V gene: TRBV7-2; D gene: TRBD1; J gene: TRBJ1-6; CDR3 protein: CASSLRLWGQAFNSPLHF; CDR3 DNA: TGTGCCAGCAGCTTACGTTTATGGGGACAGGCTTTCAATTCACCCCTCCACTTT
clone size: NA; V gene: TRBV19; D gene: TRBD1; J gene: TRBJ2-5; CDR3 protein: CASSTGTGFRETQYF; CDR3 DNA: TGTGCCAGTAGTACCGGGACAGGGTTTCGAGAGACCCAGTACTTC
clone size: many; V gene: TRBV20-1; D gene: NA; J gene: TRBJ1-4; CDR3 protein: CSAKDRTDFATNEKLFF; CDR3 DNA: TGCAGTGCTAAGGATCGGACGGACTTTGCAACTAATGAAAAACTGTTTTTT
clone size: NA; V gene: TRBV29-1; D gene: NA; J gene: TRBJ2-7; CDR3 protein: CSGLSRSSYEQYF; CDR3 DNA: TGCAGCGGCCTTTCAAGAAGCTCCTACGAGCAGTACTTC
clone size: many; V gene: TRBV7-3; D gene: NA; J gene: TRBJ2-1; CDR3 protein: CASSAPGGQYNEQFF; CDR3 DNA: TGTGCCAGCAGCGCCCCCGGGGGCCAGTACAATGAGCAGTTCTTC
clone size: many; V gene: TRBV28; D gene: NA; J gene: TRBJ2-1; CDR3 protein: CASSSPGTRLFGNEQFF; CDR3 DNA: TGTGCCAGCAGTTCCCCAGGGACTCGACTCTTCGGGAATGAGCAGTTCTTC
clone size: few; V gene: TRBV6-6; D gene: NA; J gene: TRBJ1-4; CDR3 protein: CASSGAGVEPTNEKLFF; CDR3 DNA: TGTGCCAGCAGTGGCGCCGGAGTGGAACCAACTAATGAAAAACTGTTTTTT
clone size: many; V gene: TRBV20-1; D gene: TRBD1; J gene: TRBJ1-4; CDR3 protein: CSARLLHRGSNEKLFF; CDR3 DNA: TGCAGTGCTAGACTGCTCCACAGGGGTTCTAATGAAAAACTGTTTTTT